The 10 T cell receptor beta chains given below trace back to one sample, sequenced in a study of T cell repertoires in cytomegalovirus infection. Antigens for these TCRs are unknown. MiXCR, run by TCRdb on the reads, gives a single entry per CDR3 protein. The sample records approximately 730,000 distinct CDR3 sequences, approximately 33% being singletons. The material was cultured PBMCs, obtained from culture after CMV antigen stimulation. The receptors shown here come from a human donor in good health (CMV status not recorded). Some clones in this sample may be carry-over from other donors' samples.

The chain combines TRBV20-1 with TRBJ2-1; D remains unclear. The V end was cut by 6 bases, the J end by 2 bases, with 11 bases between. The germline CDR1 and CDR2 sequences are DFQATT and SNEGSKA (reference sequence). CDR3 size: 13 residues. The CDR3 here is CSAADHPYNEQFF. CDR3 coding DNA: TGCAGTGCCGCGGACCACCCCTACAATGAGCAGTTCTTC.

This clonotype appeared a single time. The CDR3 DNA sequence: TGTGCCAGCAGTGCTGGGACAGGGGGCGGCGGCTACACCTTC. Its protein is CASSAGTGGGGYTF. The gene calls are TRBV6-1 and TRBJ1-2; the match to TRBD1 covers 12 bases. The germline V gene has CDR1 MNHNS and CDR2 SASEGT. This CDR3 is 14 amino acids long. The J segment lost 8 bases and the V segment lost 4 bases, leaving 5 bases of the junction unmatched.

This clonotype has more than one count but fewer than ten. V and J are TRBV20-1 and TRBJ1-5, with D uncertain. The CDR3 contains 17 residues. The germline V and J ends were trimmed by 3 bases and 1 base, with 19 bases remaining between them. Per the germline V gene, CDR1 is DFQATT and CDR2 is SNEGSKA (reference sequence). The CDR3 DNA sequence: TGCAGTGCTAGCCGCGCCGATAGGGTCGTCAGCAATCAGCCCCAGCATTTT. This translates into CSASRADRVVSNQPQHF.

Only a few counts were recorded for this clonotype. The V and J genes are TRBV7-2 and TRBJ2-2; possibly TRBD2 for D (5 bases). This CDR3 has 16 amino acids. CDR1 and CDR2 (germline): SGHTA, FQGNSA. V was trimmed by 3 bases and J by 4 bases, leaving 15 bases between them. The CDR3 region is CASSLEVSVTTGELFF. The CDR3 DNA is TGTGCCAGCAGCTTGGAGGTTTCGGTGACCACCGGGGAGCTGTTTTTT.

This clonotype showed up just a few times. V usage is TRBV12-3 or TRBV12-4 and J usage is TRBJ2-5, with unresolved D. Gene TRBJ2-3 matches the end of the DNA better, so the J call may be wrong. The CDR3 has 11 residues. CDR3 DNA sequence: TGTGCCAGCAGTTTTTCGGGTACGCAGTATTTT. It yields the protein CASSFSGTQYF.

Regarding this clonotype: A read error may produce the germline difference seen at one junction end. This chain uses TRBV5-3 with TRBJ2-3, with no clear D. TRBV5-3 carries the ORF label, with uncertain function. The CDR3 is 14 amino acids. CDR3 protein: CASSLEVASDTQYF. In DNA form, the CDR3 reads TGTGCCAGCAGCTTGGAAGTAGCTTCAGATACGCAGTATTTT.

CDR3 sequence reads: CASSEPSGTEAFF. The CDR3 DNA reads TGTGCCAGCAGCGAGCCTAGTGGGACTGAAGCTTTCTTT. The chain has TRBV5-4 and TRBJ1-1; D unclear. The CDR3 spans 13 residues. V lost 4 bases to trimming and J lost 5 bases, with 12 bases between them. CDR1 and CDR2 from the germline V gene are SGHNT and YYREEE (reference sequence).

The CDR3 coding sequence is TGTGCCAGCAGCCGTACTAGCGGGCCAGATACGCAGTATTTT. As protein: CASSRTSGPDTQYF. The rearrangement links TRBV11-2 to TRBJ2-3; 9 bases map to TRBD2. The junction had 4 bases not matched to a gene; V was cut back by 5 bases and J by 4 bases. This CDR3 has 14 residues. Germline assignment: CDR1 SGHAT and CDR2 FQNNGV.

V usage is TRBV19 and J usage is TRBJ1-4; D is undetermined. CDR1 is LNHDA, CDR2 SQIVND, per germline (reference sequence). The CDR3 runs to 15 residues. Trimming cost V 5 bases and J 6 bases, with 16 bases left between them. The CDR3 bases are TGTGCCAGTAGTGCCCCCACGGACGGACATGAAAAACTGTTTTTT. Its translation is CASSAPTDGHEKLFF.

This sequence joins TRBV4-2 and TRBJ1-4, with D perhaps matching TRBD1 (6 bases). CDR3 size: 16 residues. CDR1 is LGHNA, CDR2 YNFKEQ, per germline. V dropped 3 bases and J dropped 7 bases, with 18 bases sitting between them. Here the CDR3 reads CASSQITGGAGEKLFF. The CDR3 DNA sequence: TGTGCCAGCAGCCAGATCACGGGGGGCGCCGGTGAAAAACTGTTTTTT.